This T cell receptor beta chain derives from a study of neurological immune-mediated disorders. General study results and limits: The repertoires of 18 of 34 multiple sclerosis patients were placed by phylogenetic grouping in a single related-CDR3 cluster, which may be a signature.

Each CDR3 protein gets one entry after TCRdb re-called the 5' RACE reads with MiXCR. Of 87,000 or so distinct CDR3 sequences listed, approximately 3.5% are singletons. This clonotype occurred many times. No antigen is known for it. The CDR3 contains 12 residues. Trimming removed 8 bases from V and 9 bases from J, with 15 bases in between. The germline gives CDR1 WSHSY, CDR2 SAAADI. Sample: PBMCs. The clonotype comes from a woman aged 45 to 65 with multiple sclerosis. The chain uses TRBV10-2 and TRBJ2-3, with TRBD2 as a possible D gene (7 bases). The CDR3 protein is CASEMTGGTQYF. CDR3 nucleotide sequence: TGCGCCAGCGAAATGACGGGGGGCACGCAGTATTTT.